This T cell receptor (beta chain) was found in a study of T-cell reconstitution after alpha-beta-depleted transplantation in children. Regarding the study as a whole: Several hundred expanded graft clones reportedly gave rise to the alpha-beta T cells present about two months after transplant. Newly made T cells mostly supplied T-cell counts and diversity one year after transplant. Diversity of TCRbeta at day 60 was high in some patients, arising from surviving recipient T cells and thymic progenitors.

Regarding this clonotype: Antigen specificity is unknown.

Using unique molecular identifiers, the investigators prepared the TCRbeta library. TCRdb fed the PCR reads into MiXCR, producing one record per CDR3 protein. Counted here are some 600,000 distinct CDR3 sequences, 13% occurring once; the ten biggest clones make up about 2.2%. The V and J ends lost 6 bases and 6 bases, in that order; junction bases with no gene match: 6. Germline V gene lookup returns CDR1 MNHEY and CDR2 SMNVEV (reference sequence). The CDR3 length is 15 residues. The V call is TRBV27, the J call TRBJ2-7, with 15 nucleotides matching TRBD2. Sequenced here: PBMCs, mostly from graft donor cells, sampled 360 days after TCRalphabeta/CD19-depleted stem cell transplant. This receptor was taken from a male patient between 5 and 17 years old who had a stem cell transplant for acute myeloid leukemia, so the T cells may come from the graft donor. CDR3 amino acids: CASRFGLAGGFEQYF. CDR3 in DNA: TGTGCCAGCAGATTTGGACTAGCGGGAGGGTTCGAGCAGTACTTC.